A selection of T cell receptor beta chains follows, all from one sample in a study of T cells in Graves' hyperthyroidism and ophthalmopathy. TCRdb independently ran MiXCR on the multiplex PCR reads; one entry per CDR3 protein. Of around 600,000 distinct CDR3 sequences listed, approximately 14% were seen once; the top ten hold around 6.6%. The sample comprised blood. The receptors shown here come from a woman aged 25-40 years with Graves' hyperthyroidism. Both conserved end residues are part of each CDR3. The order of the fields is CDR3 DNA, CDR3 protein, J gene, V gene, clone size, D gene. D genes are given only for firm matches. Not all rows give a size; the values are once, few, many and, for expanded clones, a class.

DNA: TGTGCCAGCAGCGTCGACAGGGATCAGCCCCAGCATTTT
CDR3: CASSVDRDQPQHF
J: TRBJ1-5
V: TRBV13
size: many
D: TRBD1

DNA: TGCGCCAGCAGCCCGACTCCACTAGCGGGAGGGTCGTTTCGGTCCTACAATGAGCAGTTCTTC
CDR3: CASSPTPLAGGSFRSYNEQFF
J: TRBJ2-1
V: TRBV4-1
size: NA
D: TRBD2

DNA: TGTGCCAGCAGCTTACCCCCACGCCTGAGCGCGCAGTATTTT
CDR3: CASSLPPRLSAQYF
J: TRBJ2-3
V: TRBV7-9
size: many
D: NA

DNA: TGTGCCAGCTTTGGGGTCCTAGCGGGAGTCAGAGATACGCAGTATTTT
CDR3: CASFGVLAGVRDTQYF
J: TRBJ2-3
V: TRBV28
size: many
D: TRBD2

DNA: TGTGCCAGCAGTCCCGGGTCAACCGGGCCTGAAGCTTTCTTT
CDR3: CASSPGSTGPEAFF
J: TRBJ1-1
V: TRBV27
size: many
D: NA

DNA: TGTGCCAGCAGTTACTCGATGAGTGTGGGTGTGAACACTGAAGCTTTCTTT
CDR3: CASSYSMSVGVNTEAFF
J: TRBJ1-1
V: TRBV6-5
size: many
D: NA

DNA: TGCAGTGCTGCCCGGGTCTACGGGGGCGATGAGCAGTTCTTC
CDR3: CSAARVYGGDEQFF
J: TRBJ2-1
V: TRBV20-1
size: many
D: NA

DNA: TGCGCCAGCAGCCGCCTGGGGGGCACTGAAGCTTCCTTT
CDR3: CASSRLGGTEASF
J: TRBJ1-1
V: TRBV4-1
size: NA
D: NA

DNA: TGTGCCAGCAGTAATAAATTCAGGGACGAGCAGTACTTC
CDR3: CASSNKFRDEQYF
J: TRBJ2-7
V: TRBV2
size: NA
D: NA

DNA: TGTGCCAGCTCAACGGACCACGACTGGCAAGAGACCCAGTACTTC
CDR3: CASSTDHDWQETQYF
J: TRBJ2-5
V: TRBV18
size: NA
D: NA

DNA: TGTGCCAGCAGAACAGGGGGCGCGTTAGAGACCCAGTACTTC
CDR3: CASRTGGALETQYF
J: TRBJ2-5
V: TRBV7-9
size: many
D: TRBD1

DNA: TGTGCCAGCAGCTTAGACGGGACAGGGACAAACATTCAGTACTTC
CDR3: CASSLDGTGTNIQYF
J: TRBJ2-4
V: TRBV7-9
size: many
D: TRBD1

DNA: TGTGCCTGGACCCACATAAGTTCTTCTCTGTTCTATGGAAACACCATATATTTT
CDR3: CAWTHISSSLFYGNTIYF
J: TRBJ1-3
V: TRBV30
size: NA
D: NA